The present T cell receptor (beta chain) was sequenced within a study of T cells after yellow fever vaccination. Germline CDR1 and CDR2: SEHNR and FQNEAQ (reference sequence). The CDR3 runs to 15 residues. With 6 bases removed from V and 7 bases from J, the gap between germline ends came to 22 bases. TCRdb fed the 5' RACE reads into MiXCR, producing one record per CDR3 protein. Of more than 65,000 distinct CDR3 sequences listed, about an eighth are singletons. The TCR originated in a man younger than 35 who received the YFV17D yellow fever vaccine. The sequencing used CD8+ T cells not binding an NS4B(214-222) dextramer, sorted from PBMCs, collected about 21 days after the first yellow fever vaccination. This chain joins TRBV7-9 and TRBJ2-7, with D perhaps being TRBD1 or TRBD2 (5 bases each). CDR3 amino acids: CASRLWDGPTGEQYF. Written as DNA, the CDR3 is TGTGCCAGCAGGCTTTGGGACGGCCCTACGGGTGAGCAGTACTTC.